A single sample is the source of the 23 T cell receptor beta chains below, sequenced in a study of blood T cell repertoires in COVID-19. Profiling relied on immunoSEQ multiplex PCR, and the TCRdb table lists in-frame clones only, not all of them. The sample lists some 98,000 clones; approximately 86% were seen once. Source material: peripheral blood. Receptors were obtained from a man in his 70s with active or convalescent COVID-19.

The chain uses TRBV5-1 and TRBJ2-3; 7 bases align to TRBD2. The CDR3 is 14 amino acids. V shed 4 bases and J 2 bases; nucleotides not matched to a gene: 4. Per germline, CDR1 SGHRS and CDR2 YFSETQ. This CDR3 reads CASSKGLVTDTQYF. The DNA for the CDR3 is TGCGCCAGCAGCAAAGGACTAGTCACAGATACGCAGTATTTT.

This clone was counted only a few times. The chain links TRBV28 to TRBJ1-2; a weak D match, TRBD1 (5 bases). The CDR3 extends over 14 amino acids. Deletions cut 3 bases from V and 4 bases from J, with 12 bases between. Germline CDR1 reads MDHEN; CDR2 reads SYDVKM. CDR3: CASSFQGVGYGYTF. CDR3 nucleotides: TGTGCCAGCAGTTTTCAGGGCGTCGGCTATGGCTACACCTTC.

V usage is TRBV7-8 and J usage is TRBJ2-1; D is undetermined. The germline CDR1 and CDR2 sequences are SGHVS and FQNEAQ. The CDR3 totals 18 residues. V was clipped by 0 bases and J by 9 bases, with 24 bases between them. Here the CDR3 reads CASSLAPPSSFPAGEQFF. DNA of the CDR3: TGTGCCAGCAGCTTAGCCCCCCCCTCTAGTTTCCCCGCCGGTGAGCAGTTCTTC.

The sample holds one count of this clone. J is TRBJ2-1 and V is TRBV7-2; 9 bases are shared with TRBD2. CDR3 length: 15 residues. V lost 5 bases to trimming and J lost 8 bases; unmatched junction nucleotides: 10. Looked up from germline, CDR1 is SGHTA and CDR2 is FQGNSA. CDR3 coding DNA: TGTGCCAGCAGCGTAGAGGGACTAGCTGGTCATGAGCAGTTCTTC. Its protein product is CASSVEGLAGHEQFF.

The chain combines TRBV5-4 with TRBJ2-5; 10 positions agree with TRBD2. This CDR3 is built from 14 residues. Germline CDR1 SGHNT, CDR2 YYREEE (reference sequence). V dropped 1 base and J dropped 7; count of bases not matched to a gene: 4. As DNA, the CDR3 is TGTGCCAGCAGCTTGCTAGCGGGGGAGGGGACCCAGTACTTC. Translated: CASSLLAGEGTQYF.

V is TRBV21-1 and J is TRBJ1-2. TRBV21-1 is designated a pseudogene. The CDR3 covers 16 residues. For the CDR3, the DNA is TGTGCCAGCAGCAATGGGCGGGGGTCCCCCCCCTATGGCTACACCTTC. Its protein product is CASSNGRGSPPYGYTF.

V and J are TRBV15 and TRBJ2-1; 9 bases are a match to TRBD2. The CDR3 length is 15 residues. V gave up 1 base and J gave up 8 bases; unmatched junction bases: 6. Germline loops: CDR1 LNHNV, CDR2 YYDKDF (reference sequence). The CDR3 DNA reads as TGTGCCACCAGCAGAGGGGGCGGGGGGGCGTATGAGCAGTTCTTC. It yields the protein CATSRGGGGAYEQFF.

The CDR3 nucleotides read TGTGCCAGCAGCTTAGCACTGGGACACCAGTACTTC. The encoded protein is CASSLALGHQYF. The chain joins TRBV7-2 to TRBJ2-5; perhaps TRBD1 as D (6 bases). The germline CDR1 and CDR2 sequences are SGHTA and FQGNSA. The V end lost 0 bases, the J end lost 10 bases, and 9 bases lay between the germline ends. The CDR3 contains 12 residues.

The CDR3 loop reads CASMDRSYGYTF. CDR3 DNA sequence: TGTGCCAGTATGGACAGGAGCTATGGCTACACCTTC. This chain uses TRBV19 with TRBJ1-2, with 7 bases fitting TRBD1. Germline V CDR1 and CDR2: LNHDA, SQIVND (reference sequence). The CDR3 runs to 12 residues. Germline trimming cut 7 bases from V and 4 bases from J; bases unmatched to any gene: 3. Filled out from reference TRBV19 and TRBJ1-2, the complete variable domain reads DGGITQSPKYLFRKEGQNVTLSCEQNLNHDAMYWYRQDPGQGLRLIYYSQIVNDFQKGDIAEGYSVSREKKESFPLTVTSAQKNPTAFYLCASMDRSYGYTFGSGTRLTVV.

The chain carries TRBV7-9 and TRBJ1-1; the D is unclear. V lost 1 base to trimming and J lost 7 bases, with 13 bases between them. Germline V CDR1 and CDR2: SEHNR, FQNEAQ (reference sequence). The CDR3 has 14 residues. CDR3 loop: CASSLERALGEAFF. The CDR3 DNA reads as TGTGCCAGCAGCTTAGAGAGGGCGTTGGGTGAAGCTTTCTTT.

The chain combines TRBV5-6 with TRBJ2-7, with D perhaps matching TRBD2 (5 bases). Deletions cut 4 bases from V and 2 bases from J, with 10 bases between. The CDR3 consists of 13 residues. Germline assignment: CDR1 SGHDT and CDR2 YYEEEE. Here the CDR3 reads CASSTPGTYEQYF. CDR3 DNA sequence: TGTGCCAGCAGCACCCCCGGGACCTACGAGCAGTACTTC.

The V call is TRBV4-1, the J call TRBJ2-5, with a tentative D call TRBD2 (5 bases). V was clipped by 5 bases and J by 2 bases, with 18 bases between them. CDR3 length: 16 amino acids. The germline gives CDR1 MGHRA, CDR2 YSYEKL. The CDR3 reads CASSSLLSGLQETQYF. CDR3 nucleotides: TGCGCCAGCAGCTCGCTCCTGAGCGGACTGCAAGAGACCCAGTACTTC.

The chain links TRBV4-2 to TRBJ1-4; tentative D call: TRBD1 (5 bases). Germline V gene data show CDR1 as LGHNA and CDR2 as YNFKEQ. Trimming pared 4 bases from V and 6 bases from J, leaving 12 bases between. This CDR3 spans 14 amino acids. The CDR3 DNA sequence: TGTGCCAGCAGCCGGGGGGAGGTCGATGAAAAACTGTTTTTT. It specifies CASSRGEVDEKLFF.

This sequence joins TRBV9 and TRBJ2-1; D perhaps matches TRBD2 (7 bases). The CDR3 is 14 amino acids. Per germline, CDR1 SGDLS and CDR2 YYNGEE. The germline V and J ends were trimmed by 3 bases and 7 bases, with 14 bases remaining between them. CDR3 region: CASSGLGGPNEQFF. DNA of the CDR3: TGTGCCAGCAGCGGCCTGGGGGGGCCGAATGAGCAGTTCTTC.

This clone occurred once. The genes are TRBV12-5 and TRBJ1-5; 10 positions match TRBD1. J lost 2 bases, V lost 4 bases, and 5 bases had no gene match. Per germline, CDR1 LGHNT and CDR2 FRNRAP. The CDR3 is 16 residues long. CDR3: CASGSGTGVRNQPQHF. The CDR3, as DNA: TGTGCTAGTGGTTCGGGGACAGGGGTGCGCAATCAGCCCCAGCATTTT.

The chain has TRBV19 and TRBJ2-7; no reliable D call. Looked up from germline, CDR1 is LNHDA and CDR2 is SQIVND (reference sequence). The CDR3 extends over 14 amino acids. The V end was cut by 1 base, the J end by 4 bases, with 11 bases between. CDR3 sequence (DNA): TGTGCCAGTAGTATAGGCACGTTCGGGTACGAGCAGTACTTC. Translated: CASSIGTFGYEQYF.

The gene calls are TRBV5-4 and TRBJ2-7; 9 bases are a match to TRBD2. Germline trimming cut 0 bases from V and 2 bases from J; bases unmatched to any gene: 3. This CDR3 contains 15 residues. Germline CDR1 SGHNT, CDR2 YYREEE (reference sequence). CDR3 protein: CASSLGSGGTYEQYF. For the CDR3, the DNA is TGTGCCAGCAGCTTGGGTAGCGGGGGAACCTACGAGCAGTACTTC.

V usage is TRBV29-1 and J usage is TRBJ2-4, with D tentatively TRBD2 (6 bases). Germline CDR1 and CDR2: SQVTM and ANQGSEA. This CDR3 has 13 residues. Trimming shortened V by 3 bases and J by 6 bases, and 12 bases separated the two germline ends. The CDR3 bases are TGCAGCGTTGACGTTGCGGGACGAAACATTCAGTACTTC. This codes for CSVDVAGRNIQYF.

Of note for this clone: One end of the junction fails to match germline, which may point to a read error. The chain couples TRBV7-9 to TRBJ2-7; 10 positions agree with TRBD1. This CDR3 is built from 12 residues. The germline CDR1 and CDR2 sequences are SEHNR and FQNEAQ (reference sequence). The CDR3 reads CASSQDRGGVDF. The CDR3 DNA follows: TGTGCCAGCAGCCAGGACAGGGGGGGTGTGGACTTC.

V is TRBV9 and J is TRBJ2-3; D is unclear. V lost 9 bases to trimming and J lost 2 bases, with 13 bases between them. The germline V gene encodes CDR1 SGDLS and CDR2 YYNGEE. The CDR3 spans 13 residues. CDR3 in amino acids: CATEPKNTDTQYF. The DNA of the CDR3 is TGTGCCACCGAACCTAAGAACACAGATACGCAGTATTTT.

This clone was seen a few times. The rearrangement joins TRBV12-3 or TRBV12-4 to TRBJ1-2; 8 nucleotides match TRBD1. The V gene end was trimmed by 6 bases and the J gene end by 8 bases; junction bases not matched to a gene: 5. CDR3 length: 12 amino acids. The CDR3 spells CASSRGQGGYTF. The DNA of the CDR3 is TGTGCCAGCAGCCGAGGACAGGGAGGCTACACCTTC.

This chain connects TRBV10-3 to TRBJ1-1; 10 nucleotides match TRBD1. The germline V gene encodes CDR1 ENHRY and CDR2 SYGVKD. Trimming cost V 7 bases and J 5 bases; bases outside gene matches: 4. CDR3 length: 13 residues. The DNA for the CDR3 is TGTGCCATCACGAGGGACAGGGGTACTGAAGCTTTCTTT. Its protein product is CAITRDRGTEAFF.

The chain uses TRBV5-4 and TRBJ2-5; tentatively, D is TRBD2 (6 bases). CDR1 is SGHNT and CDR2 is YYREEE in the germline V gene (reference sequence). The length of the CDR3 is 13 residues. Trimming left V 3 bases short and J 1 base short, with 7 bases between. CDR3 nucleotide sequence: TGTGCCAGCAGCTCGGGACTCCAAGAGACCCAGTACTTC. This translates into CASSSGLQETQYF.